This T cell receptor (beta chain) originates from a study of T cells in Graves' hyperthyroidism and ophthalmopathy. RNA transcripts yielded amplified TCR beta CDR3 regions. Using the HTBI primer set, a first-round RT-PCR was run on the TCR CDR3. Via MiXCR, TCRdb re-called the multiplex PCR reads, giving one row per CDR3 protein. This sample yields more than 300,000 distinct CDR3 sequences, of which approximately 18% are seen a single time; approximately 30% belongs to the top ten. This clonotype was seen only once. V lost 4 bases, J lost 6 bases, and 15 bases stayed unmatched. The CDR3 runs 16 residues. Looked up from germline, CDR1 is MDHEN and CDR2 is SYDVKM.

This clonotype was sampled from a woman aged 25 to 39 with Graves' hyperthyroidism that later progressed to Graves' ophthalmopathy. V and J are TRBV28 and TRBJ2-7, with 7 bases identical to TRBD1. The sequencing sample was made of blood. The CDR3 DNA reads TGTGCCAGCAGTTGGTCTAGAAGGGGGCTCTATTCCGAGCAGTACTTC. Its translation is CASSWSRRGLYSEQYF.